What follows are 17 T cell receptor beta chains derived from one specimen sequenced in a study of T cell responses to AZD1222 COVID-19 vaccine. Profiling relied on immunoSEQ multiplex PCR, and the TCRdb table lists in-frame clones only, not all of them. The sample consists of 130,000 or so clones, over 90% of them appearing once. The specimen was peripheral blood, collected on day 0 of AZD1222 vaccination. The receptors were sampled from an adult in good health.

The chain uses TRBV3-1 (or the pseudogene TRBV3-2) and TRBJ1-1; a possible D gene is TRBD1 (5 bases). Germline CDR1 and CDR2: LGHDT and YNNKEL (reference sequence). Trimming removed 4 bases at V and 1 base at J, with 10 bases between. There are 14 residues in the CDR3. The CDR3 bases are TGTGCCAGCAGCCTTGGGACGGGGAACACTGAAGCTTTCTTT. It yields the protein CASSLGTGNTEAFF.

V usage is TRBV2 and J usage is TRBJ1-2; D remains unclear. Trimming shortened V by 1 base and J by 5 bases, and 5 bases separated the two germline ends. This CDR3 comprises 12 residues. Germline V gene data show CDR1 as SNHLY and CDR2 as FYNNEI. The CDR3 nucleotides are TGTGCCAGCAGTGAAGAAGGATATGGCTACACCTTC. Residues: CASSEEGYGYTF. The entire variable domain, with the rest obtained from reference TRBV2 and TRBJ1-2, is as follows: EPEVTQTPSHQVTQMGQEVILRCVPISNHLYFYWYRQILGQKVEFLVSFYNNEISEKSEIFDDQFSVERPDGSNFTLKIRSTKLEDSAMYFCASSEEGYGYTFGSGTRLTVV.

The chain couples TRBV7-9 to TRBJ2-5; D is undetermined. With 5 bases removed from V and 2 bases from J, the gap between germline ends came to 15 bases. Germline V gene sequence: CDR1 SEHNR, CDR2 FQNEAQ (reference sequence). The CDR3 has 15 residues. CDR3 loop: CASSANRALQETQYF. Here the CDR3 DNA reads TGTGCCAGCAGCGCTAACCGGGCCTTACAAGAGACCCAGTACTTC.

The DNA for the CDR3 is TGTGCCAGCAGCACACAGGGGGCGCTTATCTATGGCTACACCTTC. Translated: CASSTQGALIYGYTF. This chain links TRBV7-9 with TRBJ1-2; 9 positions match TRBD1. Germline V gene data show CDR1 as SEHNR and CDR2 as FQNEAQ (reference sequence). The V and J ends lost 5 bases and 4 bases, in that order; junction bases with no gene match: 8. The CDR3 consists of 15 residues.

This clone has only one observation. CDR3 residues: CASGRRDYGYTF. The CDR3 nucleotides read TGTGCCTCAGGGCGTCGGGACTATGGCTACACCTTC. V gene TRBV12-5 combines with J gene TRBJ1-2; a weak D match, TRBD1 (5 bases). The CDR3 has 12 residues. The V gene's germline CDR1 is LGHNT and CDR2 FRNRAP. Full variable domain (missing parts from reference TRBV12-5 and TRBJ1-2): DARVTQTPRHKVTEMGQEVTMRCQPILGHNTVFWYRQTMMQGLELLAYFRNRAPLDDSGMPKDRFSAEMPDATLATLKIQPSEPRDSAVYFCASGRRDYGYTFGSGTRLTVV.

The rearrangement links TRBV7-2 to TRBJ2-5, with D maybe TRBD1 (6 bases). Germline-derived CDR1 and CDR2 are SGHTA and FQGNSA. The CDR3 extends over 15 amino acids. V gave up 7 bases and J gave up 5 bases, with 20 bases separating them. The CDR3 region has the DNA TGTGCCAGCATCGATCCCAGGGGCCCACGGGAGACCCAGTACTTC. It yields the protein CASIDPRGPRETQYF.

V gene TRBV13 combines with J gene TRBJ2-6; no clear D. From germline, CDR1 is PRHDT and CDR2 FYEKMQ (reference sequence). This CDR3 spans 15 amino acids. The V and J ends lost 2 bases and 0 bases respectively, with 5 bases between them. Written as DNA, the CDR3 is TGTGCCAGCAGCTTAATCAGCTCTGGGGCCAACGTCCTGACTTTC. Protein: CASSLISSGANVLTF.

The chain uses TRBV1 and TRBJ2-1; the DNA was not compared with TRBD2, the D call given in the table. TRBV1 is flagged as a pseudogene. The CDR3 is 17 amino acids. CDR3 protein: CTSSQVPTSGGYNEQFF. CDR3 coding DNA: TGCACCAGCAGCCAAGTTCCGACTAGCGGGGGCTACAATGAGCAGTTCTTC.

V usage is TRBV5-1 and J usage is TRBJ1-2; weak D call: TRBD1 (5 bases). Trimming pared 4 bases from V and 2 bases from J, leaving 9 bases between. CDR1 SGHRS and CDR2 YFSETQ come from the germline V gene. This CDR3 spans 13 amino acids. The DNA for the CDR3 is TGCGCCAGCAGCCCAGGACACAACTATGGCTACACCTTC. This gives the protein CASSPGHNYGYTF.

V usage is TRBV4-2 and J usage is TRBJ2-2, with D unclear. CDR3 length: 14 amino acids. CDR1 is LGHNA and CDR2 is YNFKEQ in the germline V gene. Trimming removed 2 bases from V and 5 bases from J, with 9 bases in between. The CDR3 loop reads CASSQIGGTGELFF. CDR3 DNA: TGTGCCAGCAGCCAAATAGGTGGGACCGGGGAGCTGTTTTTT.

The V call is TRBV2, the J call TRBJ1-2, with D uncertain. From germline, CDR1 is SNHLY and CDR2 FYNNEI. The CDR3 is 13 amino acids. V shed 1 base and J shed 10 bases, with 13 bases lying between them. CDR3 sequence reads: CASSEEVAFLYTF. The CDR3 DNA follows: TGTGCCAGCAGTGAAGAGGTTGCGTTTCTCTACACCTTC.

V and J are TRBV5-4 and TRBJ2-7; TRBD1 or TRBD2 may be the D gene (6 bases each). Germline V gives CDR1 SGHNT, CDR2 YYREEE (reference sequence). Trimming removed 3 bases from V and 3 bases from J, with 19 bases in between. The CDR3 runs to 16 residues. CDR3 bases: TGTGCCAGCAGCTCGGGATTAGGGGGGCGGATCTACGAGCAGTACTTC. Its protein is CASSSGLGGRIYEQYF.

This chain joins TRBV5-4 and TRBJ1-1; a possible D gene is TRBD1 (5 bases). The V and J ends lost 0 bases and 1 base respectively, with 7 bases between them. CDR3 length: 14 residues. The germline V gene has CDR1 SGHNT and CDR2 YYREEE (reference sequence). In DNA, the CDR3 is TGTGCCAGCAGCTTGGGACAGTCGAACACTGAAGCTTTCTTT. The encoded protein is CASSLGQSNTEAFF.

The gene calls are TRBV30 and TRBJ2-7; D is unclear. CDR3 length equals 14 residues. V lost 2 bases, J lost 3 bases, and 14 bases lay in between. CDR1 GTSNPN and CDR2 SVGIG come from the germline V gene (reference sequence). CDR3 sequence: CAWSLRSSYYEQYF. As DNA, the CDR3 is TGTGCCTGGAGTTTAAGGTCTTCCTACTACGAGCAGTACTTC. Looking up the rest from reference TRBV30 and TRBJ2-7 gives the full variable domain: SQTIHQWPATLVQPVGSPLSLECTVEGTSNPNLYWYRQAAGRGLQLLFYSVGIGQISSEVPQNLSASRPQDRQFILSSKKLLLSDSGFYLCAWSLRSSYYEQYFGPGTRLTVT.

The CDR3 loop reads CASKRTGGDWYEQYF. CDR3 in DNA: TGTGCCAGTAAGCGTACAGGGGGCGATTGGTACGAGCAGTACTTC. The chain combines TRBV19 with TRBJ2-7; 9 bases are a match to TRBD1. Germline loops: CDR1 LNHDA, CDR2 SQIVND (reference sequence). J gave up 4 bases and V 7 bases, and 11 bases lay outside the gene matches. The CDR3 length is 15 residues.

V and J are TRBV7-2 and TRBJ1-6; D may be TRBD1 (6 bases). Germline assignment: CDR1 SGHTA and CDR2 FQGNSA. The CDR3 is 15 residues long. The ends were cut back, 4 bases at V and 7 bases at J, with 14 bases in the middle. CDR3 protein: CASSSKGGGNSPLHF. DNA for the CDR3: TGTGCCAGCAGCTCCAAAGGGGGTGGCAATTCACCCCTCCACTTT. The whole variable domain, remainder taken from reference TRBV7-2 and TRBJ1-6, is GAGVSQSPSNKVTEKGKDVELRCDPISGHTALYWYRQSLGQGLEFLIYFQGNSAPDKSGLPSDRFSAERTGGSVSTLTIQRTQQEDSAVYLCASSSKGGGNSPLHFGNGTRLTVT.

The CDR3 loop is CATGTGDYGYTF. DNA of the CDR3: TGTGCCACCGGGACAGGAGACTATGGCTACACCTTC. The rearrangement links TRBV10-3 to TRBJ1-2, with 8 nucleotides matching TRBD1. The CDR3 sequence is 12 residues long. Losses at the gene ends were 10 bases for V and 3 bases for J; bases not matched to a gene: 4. CDR1 is ENHRY, CDR2 SYGVKD, per germline.